Listed here are 10 T cell receptor beta chains from one sample, sequenced in a study of blood T cell repertoires in COVID-19. The assay was immunoSEQ multiplex PCR, and TCRdb's table has in-frame clones only and misses some. The sample includes some 20,000 clones, 80% to 90% of them seen just once. Specimen: peripheral blood. These receptors were collected from a human donor with active COVID-19. The donor label of this sample is uncertain.

The rearrangement joins TRBV4-3 to TRBJ2-1, with 10 bases lining up with TRBD1. CDR1 is LGHNA, CDR2 YSLEER, per germline. This CDR3 is built from 15 residues. Unmatched junction bases numbered 4, after V lost 1 base and J lost 7 bases. This chain's CDR3 is CASSQVRDRGNEQFF. The CDR3 DNA sequence: TGCGCCAGCAGCCAAGTAAGGGACAGGGGTAATGAGCAGTTCTTC.

In DNA, the CDR3 is TGTGCCAGCAGCTTAGCCAGGGGCACTGAAGCTTTCTTT. This translates into CASSLARGTEAFF. The chain carries TRBV7-2 and TRBJ1-1, with D maybe TRBD1 (6 bases). The V end lost 0 bases, the J end lost 4 bases, and 6 bases lay between the germline ends. The CDR3 contains 13 residues. Germline CDR1 SGHTA, CDR2 FQGNSA.

The J gene is TRBJ2-3, the V gene TRBV13; 9 bases agree with TRBD2. The CDR3 sequence is 16 residues long. V lost 5 bases and J lost 3; bases outside the gene matches: 9. Germline V gene sequence: CDR1 PRHDT, CDR2 FYEKMQ (reference sequence). The CDR3 DNA reads as TGTGCCAGCAGCGACCTAAGAGCGGGGGGAACAGATACGCAGTATTTT. Translating gives CASSDLRAGGTDTQYF. The full variable domain, its missing parts supplied by reference TRBV13 and TRBJ2-3, is AAGVIQSPRHLIKEKRETATLKCYPIPRHDTVYWYQQGPGQDPQFLISFYEKMQSDKGSIPDRFSAQQFSDYHSELNMSSLELGDSALYFCASSDLRAGGTDTQYFGPGTRLTVL.

The chain couples TRBV27 to TRBJ2-3, with D unclear. V was cut by 0 bases and J by 2 bases, with 9 bases left in between. Germline V gene lookup returns CDR1 MNHEY and CDR2 SMNVEV (reference sequence). The CDR3 extends over 15 amino acids. The CDR3 region has the DNA TGTGCCAGCAGTTTATCGCCAGGTTACACAGATACGCAGTATTTT. It yields the protein CASSLSPGYTDTQYF.

The chain couples TRBV7-2 to TRBJ2-2, with a tentative D call TRBD1 (6 bases). This CDR3 spans 17 amino acids. Germline assignment: CDR1 SGHTA and CDR2 FQGNSA. The V end was cut by 5 bases, the J end by 0 bases, with 16 bases between. The DNA for the CDR3 is TGTGCCAGCAGCCCGACAGGTCTGGCCGCGAACACCGGGGAGCTGTTTTTT. Encoded protein: CASSPTGLAANTGELFF.

The rearrangement uses TRBV7-3 and TRBJ2-7; a weak D match, TRBD2 (6 bases). This CDR3 contains 15 residues. Per germline, CDR1 SGHTA and CDR2 FQGTGA. V lost 5 bases and J lost 0, with 14 bases in between. This CDR3 reads CASSPGTVSSYEQYF. The CDR3 nucleotides are TGTGCCAGCAGCCCAGGGACTGTGAGCTCCTACGAGCAGTACTTC.

This rearrangement joins TRBV5-1 to TRBJ1-5, with 8 positions matching TRBD1. The germline V gene has CDR1 SGHRS and CDR2 YFSETQ. This CDR3 region has 15 residues. The junction had 9 bases not matched to a gene; V was cut back by 4 bases and J by 6 bases. The CDR3 nucleotides read TGCGCCAGCAGCCCACAAGGACAGGGCGGTCAGCCCCAGCATTTT. Its translation: CASSPQGQGGQPQHF.

V gene TRBV19 combines with J gene TRBJ1-5; 7 positions agree with TRBD1. CDR3 length: 14 residues. CDR1 LNHDA and CDR2 SQIVND come from the germline V gene (reference sequence). Unmatched junction bases numbered 7, after V lost 5 bases and J lost 6 bases. This chain's CDR3 is CASSWQGEGQPQHF. The CDR3 DNA is TGTGCCAGTAGTTGGCAGGGGGAAGGTCAGCCCCAGCATTTT.

The genes are TRBV15 and TRBJ1-4; D is unresolved. Germline loops: CDR1 LNHNV, CDR2 YYDKDF (reference sequence). Between the trimmed V and J ends, which lost 0 bases and 4 bases, there was a span of 18 bases. The CDR3 has 18 amino acids. The CDR3 spells CATSRDRPGGRINEKLFF. The CDR3 DNA is TGTGCCACCAGCAGAGACCGCCCGGGAGGGCGAATTAATGAAAAACTGTTTTTT.

The chain couples TRBV7-2 to TRBJ2-5; D possibly matches TRBD1 or TRBD2 (6 bases each). There are 13 residues in the CDR3. Germline CDR1 and CDR2: SGHTA and FQGNSA. V lost 8 bases to trimming and J lost 6 bases, with 16 bases between them. CDR3 DNA: TGTGCCAGCGGCCTAGGGGGGCAAAAGACCCAGTACTTC. It encodes CASGLGGQKTQYF.